The clone carrying this T cell receptor beta chain was counted a single time. The entry originates in a study of blood T cell repertoires in COVID-19. Study-level background: The study drew acute and convalescent COVID-19 samples from the United States, Italy and Spain. In each case, the material was cDNA or gDNA derived from T cells, B-cell-depleted T cells, or PBMCs.

Trimming removed 6 bases at V and 1 base at J, with 12 bases between. The CDR3 totals 14 residues. Germline loops: CDR1 MNHNY, CDR2 SVGAGI (reference sequence). Authors' analysis steps: Nucleated cell counts were estimated from reference gene primer amplification. Method: immunoSEQ multiplex PCR; TCRdb's copy keeps in-frame clones and lacks some. V and J calls and clone size are those listed in that table; D and trimming were worked out from the DNA. This repertoire shows around 94,000 clones, around 73% found once; its top ten account for about 9.6%. The chain carries TRBV6-6 and TRBJ2-5, with D unresolved. The receptor comes from a man aged 60 to 75 with active or convalescent COVID-19. The specimen sequenced was peripheral blood. As DNA, the CDR3 is TGTGCCAGCAGCGCCCGAGGATCCCAAGAGACCCAGTACTTC. It encodes CASSARGSQETQYF.